This record concerns one T cell receptor beta chain sequence. The data were taken from a study of blood T cell repertoires in COVID-19. The wider study: There were acute and convalescent COVID-19 samples, and they came from the United States, Italy and Spain. From T cells, B-cell-depleted T cells, or PBMCs came the material, which was cDNA or gDNA.

This CDR3 is built from 14 residues. The V gene's germline CDR1 is KGHSH and CDR2 LQKENI. V was clipped by 4 bases and J by 3 bases, with 10 bases between them. Authors' analysis steps: For nucleated cells, counts were estimated from reference gene primer amplification. TCRdb's table, derived via immunoSEQ multiplex PCR, lists solely in-frame clones and lacks some. That table supplies the V and J calls and clone size; D and trimming were determined from the DNA. The sample comprises 250,000 to 300,000 clones, less than 90% of which are singletons, and about 2.1% rests with the top ten. This sequence was found in a man aged 30-40 years with active or convalescent COVID-19. The specimen sequenced was peripheral blood. The chain has TRBV18 and TRBJ2-1; possible D gene TRBD2, 5 bases. CDR3 protein: CASSLTNGYNEQFF. Here the CDR3 DNA reads TGTGCCAGCTCACTGACTAATGGCTACAATGAGCAGTTCTTC. Supplemented by reference TRBV18 and TRBJ2-1, the full variable domain reads NAGVMQNPRHLVRRRGQEARLRCSPMKGHSHVYWYRQLPEEGLKFMVYLQKENIIDESGMPKERFSAEFPKEGPSILRIQQVVRGDSAAYFCASSLTNGYNEQFFGPGTRLTVL.